Presented here are 20 T cell receptor beta chains from one specimen sequenced in a study of blood T cell repertoires in COVID-19 (dated by TCRdb to between 2020 and 2021). The library was made by the immunoSEQ multiplex PCR assay. TCRdb stores this immuneACCESS table with in-frame sequences only. Part of the clones is absent; in the studies checked, under half of the shortfall reflects unresolved V genes, and no reason is known for the rest. The sample has 300,000 or so clones on record, around four fifths of them singletons. The ten largest clones add up to 0.95% to 1.5% of the sample. The sample was peripheral blood. The source is a woman aged 45-59 years with acute or convalescent COVID-19.

The chain couples TRBV5-1 to TRBJ1-4; perhaps TRBD1 as D (5 bases). The CDR3 has 16 residues. Germline CDR1 and CDR2: SGHRS and YFSETQ. V lost 3 bases and J 0 bases, leaving 12 bases between the germline ends. Here the CDR3 DNA reads TGCGCCAGCAGCTGGGGCGGCGGCTCAACTAATGAAAAACTGTTTTTT. Translated, it gives CASSWGGGSTNEKLFF.

The CDR3 is CASSQTGGTGRVGNQPQHF. The CDR3 bases are TGCGCCAGCAGCCAAACGGGCGGTACAGGGAGGGTTGGGAATCAGCCCCAGCATTTT. The chain uses TRBV4-1 and TRBJ1-5, with a weak D call TRBD1 (6 bases). Germline V gene sequence: CDR1 MGHRA, CDR2 YSYEKL. This CDR3 is 19 amino acids long. V lost 2 bases and J lost 4, with 24 bases in between.

The V and J genes are TRBV5-8 and TRBJ2-4; D possibly corresponds to TRBD2 (5 bases). Germline V gives CDR1 SGHTS, CDR2 YDEGEE. The CDR3 spans 17 residues. V was clipped by 1 base and J by 3 bases, with 17 bases between them. The CDR3 nucleotides are TGTGCCAGCAGCTTGCTGGAGGTAACGAAAGTCAAAAACATTCAGTACTTC. Protein: CASSLLEVTKVKNIQYF.

V is TRBV25-1 and J is TRBJ1-2, with D unresolved. Germline CDR1 is MGHDK and CDR2 is SYGVNS. The CDR3 runs 14 residues. Trimming pared 1 base from V and 4 bases from J, leaving 10 bases between. The CDR3 region is CASSESPQFYGYTF. DNA of the CDR3: TGTGCCAGCAGTGAATCCCCCCAGTTCTATGGCTACACCTTC.

The gene calls are TRBV27 and TRBJ1-2; 9 bases match TRBD1. V dropped 8 bases and J dropped 4; count of bases not matched to a gene: 14. This CDR3 is 16 amino acids long. Germline assignment: CDR1 MNHEY and CDR2 SMNVEV (reference sequence). CDR3 nucleotides: TGTGCCAGCGCTAATACCGGGACAGGGCACCGCTATGGCTACACCTTC. Translation gives CASANTGTGHRYGYTF.

In its sample, this clone was seen a few times. The genes are TRBV7-2 and TRBJ1-2; 8 bases are shared with TRBD1. Germline trimming cut 5 bases from V and 4 bases from J; bases unmatched to any gene: 9. In germline, CDR1 is SGHTA, CDR2 FQGNSA. The length of the CDR3 is 15 residues. Written as DNA, the CDR3 is TGTGCCAGCAGCATACAGGGGGTTGGGAGCTATGGCTACACCTTC. The encoded protein is CASSIQGVGSYGYTF.

The chain recombines TRBV4-2 with TRBJ2-1; 10 bases align to TRBD2. CDR1 is LGHNA and CDR2 is YNFKEQ in the germline V gene. Germline trimming cut 8 bases from V and 10 bases from J; bases unmatched to any gene: 17. CDR3 size: 16 residues. CDR3 coding DNA: TGTGCCAGCGTTACACAGGGGAGCGGGAGGGCCGGGGAGCAGTTCTTC. It is translated as CASVTQGSGRAGEQFF.

The chain joins TRBV11-3 to TRBJ2-2, with TRBD2 matching 12 bases. Looked up from germline, CDR1 is SGHNT and CDR2 is YENEEA. The V and J ends lost 5 bases and 3 bases, in that order; junction bases with no gene match: 1. The CDR3 sequence is 15 residues long. The CDR3 nucleotides read TGTGCCAGCAGCCGACTAGCGGGGGACACCGGGGAGCTGTTTTTT. Its protein product is CASSRLAGDTGELFF. The full variable domain, with the rest looked up from reference TRBV11-3 and TRBJ2-2, is EAGVVQSPRYKIIEKKQPVAFWCNPISGHNTLYWYLQNLGQGPELLIRYENEEAVDDSQLPKDRFSAERLKGVDSTLKIQPAELGDSAVYLCASSRLAGDTGELFFGEGSRLTVL.

The V gene is TRBV19, the J gene TRBJ1-1; a weak D match, TRBD1 (5 bases). This CDR3 is 15 amino acids long. The germline V and J ends were trimmed by 7 bases and 1 base, with 16 bases remaining between them. Germline CDR1 is LNHDA and CDR2 is SQIVND (reference sequence). The CDR3 reads CASNADTAKNTEAFF. CDR3 sequence (DNA): TGTGCCAGTAATGCGGACACGGCCAAGAACACTGAAGCTTTCTTT.

The rearrangement joins TRBV12-3 or TRBV12-4 to TRBJ2-1; 7 bases line up with TRBD1. The V and J ends lost 5 bases and 10 bases, in that order; junction bases with no gene match: 8. This CDR3 has 13 amino acids. CDR3 protein: CASSRDSSREQFF. CDR3 bases: TGTGCCAGCAGTCGGGACAGTTCTCGGGAGCAGTTCTTC.

The V and J genes are TRBV11-2 and TRBJ1-1; no clear D gene. Germline assignment: CDR1 SGHAT and CDR2 FQNNGV. This CDR3 is built from 12 residues. V was pared by 5 bases and J by 4 bases, with 8 bases between. The CDR3 nucleotides read TGTGCCAGCAGCCCGTACAGCACTGAAGCTTTCTTT. It yields the protein CASSPYSTEAFF.

The chain couples TRBV27 to TRBJ2-7, with D tentatively TRBD1 (5 bases). Germline V lookup: CDR1 MNHEY, CDR2 SMNVEV (reference sequence). CDR3 length: 10 amino acids. V lost 6 bases and J 7 bases, leaving 7 bases between the germline ends. CDR3 protein: CASSRQEQYF. DNA for the CDR3: TGTGCCAGCAGCCGACAGGAGCAGTACTTC.

The chain combines TRBV7-2 with TRBJ2-1; D is unresolved. Trimming pared 1 base from V and 5 bases from J, leaving 9 bases between. The CDR3 is 14 amino acids. Germline lookup yields CDR1 SGHTA and CDR2 FQGNSA. CDR3 sequence: CASSLELKNNEQFF. CDR3 coding DNA: TGTGCCAGCAGCTTAGAACTTAAAAACAATGAGCAGTTCTTC.

The chain is built from TRBV29-1 and TRBJ1-1; 8 positions agree with TRBD1. This CDR3 is 13 amino acids long. Germline trimming cut 5 bases from V and 0 bases from J; bases unmatched to any gene: 2. Germline V lookup: CDR1 SQVTM, CDR2 ANQGSEA. CDR3 residues: CSVSRGLNTEAFF. CDR3 nucleotides: TGCAGCGTTTCCAGGGGGCTGAACACTGAAGCTTTCTTT.

This clone was detected only a few times. The CDR3 loop is CASTPQRVPYEQYF. CDR3 bases: TGCGCCAGCACACCACAGAGGGTTCCTTACGAGCAGTACTTC. The V call is TRBV10-1, the J call TRBJ2-7; TRBD2 might be the D (5 bases). Trimming cost V 7 bases and J 4 bases, with 17 bases left between them. The germline CDR1 and CDR2 sequences are WNHNN and SYGVQD (reference sequence). The length of the CDR3 is 14 residues.

This clone was detected only a few times. This chain joins TRBV15 and TRBJ1-5, with D perhaps matching TRBD1 (6 bases). V lost 3 bases to trimming and J lost 3 bases, with 12 bases between them. CDR1 and CDR2 from the germline V gene are LNHNV and YYDKDF (reference sequence). The CDR3 length is 15 residues. This CDR3 reads CATSSAGEYNQPQHF. The CDR3, as DNA: TGTGCCACCAGCAGTGCAGGGGAGTACAATCAGCCCCAGCATTTT.

J is TRBJ2-7 and V is TRBV6-6, with 8 positions matching TRBD1. Per the germline V gene, CDR1 is MNHNY and CDR2 is SVGAGI (reference sequence). The CDR3 spans 14 residues. With V trimmed by 6 bases and J by 4 bases, 8 bases remained unmatched. The CDR3 DNA reads as TGTGCCAGCAGCCGGGGACAGGTGGGGTACGAGCAGTACTTC. Translated, it gives CASSRGQVGYEQYF.

The chain employs TRBV2 and TRBJ1-1; D is perhaps TRBD1 (5 bases). The CDR3 spans 13 residues. Germline CDR1 and CDR2: SNHLY and FYNNEI. Trimming removed 7 bases at V and 3 bases at J, with 12 bases between. The CDR3 DNA follows: TGTGCCAGCATTCGGACATGGGACACTGAAGCTTTCTTT. This gives the protein CASIRTWDTEAFF.

The rearrangement joins TRBV5-1 to TRBJ1-1; no definite D call. This CDR3 is 14 amino acids long. Germline values: CDR1 SGHRS, CDR2 YFSETQ. V shed 1 base and J shed 3 bases, with 10 bases lying between them. The CDR3 nucleotides read TGCGCCAGCAGCTTGCTTCCTCGGGACACTGAAGCTTTCTTT. Translation: CASSLLPRDTEAFF.

The rearrangement links TRBV5-6 to TRBJ1-2; D is perhaps TRBD1 (6 bases). V lost 2 bases to trimming and J lost 4 bases, with 15 bases between them. This CDR3 has 15 residues. Germline values: CDR1 SGHDT, CDR2 YYEEEE. The CDR3, as DNA: TGTGCCAGCAGCTTCTTCCAGACAGGCGGCTATGGCTACACCTTC. Its protein is CASSFFQTGGYGYTF.